One sample yielded the 24 T cell receptor beta chains listed below, sequenced in a study of blood T cell repertoires in COVID-19. TCRdb's copy holds only in-frame clones and misses some; the assay was immunoSEQ multiplex PCR. The sample includes fewer than 250,000 clones, roughly 84% of them seen just once. Sequenced sample: PBMCs or T cells enriched from blood (not recorded which). Receptor source: a woman aged 25 to 45 who had been exposed to COVID-19.

V usage is TRBV4-1 and J usage is TRBJ2-3; no definite D call. Between the trimmed V and J ends, which lost 1 base and 4 bases, there was a span of 3 bases. The CDR3 has 12 amino acids. CDR1 and CDR2 from the germline V gene are MGHRA and YSYEKL. The CDR3 loop is CASSQVADTQYF. CDR3 nucleotide sequence: TGCGCCAGCAGCCAAGTAGCAGATACGCAGTATTTT.

This chain links TRBV19 with TRBJ1-2, with 7 bases fitting TRBD1. The CDR3 is 13 amino acids. With 6 bases clipped from V and 8 bases from J, the junction kept 9 bases outside the gene matches. Per germline, CDR1 LNHDA and CDR2 SQIVND (reference sequence). The CDR3 bases are TGTGCCAGTAGCCCTGGTCAGGGGGGCGGCTACACCTTC. This gives the protein CASSPGQGGGYTF.

This clone was seen only once. The rearrangement joins TRBV7-6 to TRBJ2-1; tentative D call: TRBD1 (6 bases). The length of the CDR3 is 16 residues. V was clipped by 4 bases and J by 0 bases, with 13 bases between them. Germline CDR1 SGHVS, CDR2 FNYEAQ. CDR3 amino acids: CASSSKTGSSYNEQFF. The CDR3 region has the DNA TGTGCCAGCAGCTCAAAAACAGGGAGCTCCTACAATGAGCAGTTCTTC.

This clone came up a few times. The chain has TRBV13 and TRBJ1-6, with 10 bases aligning to TRBD1. CDR1 is PRHDT, CDR2 FYEKMQ, per germline (reference sequence). Germline trimming cut 0 bases from V and 8 bases from J; bases unmatched to any gene: 4. The CDR3 is made up of 16 amino acids. The CDR3 reads CASSLGRGTGDSPLHF. Here the CDR3 DNA reads TGTGCCAGCAGCTTAGGCCGGGGGACAGGGGATTCACCCCTCCACTTT.

This chain joins TRBV10-3 and TRBJ2-5; TRBD1 might be the D (5 bases). V was cut by 3 bases and J by 0 bases, with 11 bases left in between. Germline CDR1 is ENHRY and CDR2 is SYGVKD. The CDR3 has 15 residues. The CDR3: CAISDPGSDQETQYF. The CDR3 DNA is TGTGCCATCAGTGACCCAGGGTCGGACCAAGAGACCCAGTACTTC.

The chain has TRBV19 and TRBJ2-6; 10 nucleotides match TRBD1. The CDR3 is made up of 22 amino acids. V was clipped by 7 bases and J by 0 bases; unmatched bases: 21. The germline V gene encodes CDR1 LNHDA and CDR2 SQIVND (reference sequence). CDR3 in DNA: TGTGCCAGTACCCTTCTCCCCCGGGACAGGGGTGCGGTGGGCTCTGGGGCCAACGTCCTGACTTTC. It specifies CASTLLPRDRGAVGSGANVLTF.

This chain joins TRBV2 and TRBJ2-1; the match to TRBD1 covers 10 bases. Losses at the gene ends were 5 bases for V and 5 bases for J; bases not matched to a gene: 9. Germline V gives CDR1 SNHLY, CDR2 FYNNEI. This CDR3 has 16 amino acids. In DNA form, the CDR3 reads TGTGCCAGCAGTCTCTCGACAGGGGGCAGCCACAATGAGCAGTTCTTC. It is translated as CASSLSTGGSHNEQFF.

V and J are TRBV27 and TRBJ1-2; D is perhaps TRBD1 (6 bases). Trimming removed 6 bases at V and 0 bases at J, with 17 bases between. CDR3 length: 16 amino acids. CDR1 MNHEY and CDR2 SMNVEV come from the germline V gene (reference sequence). CDR3 coding DNA: TGTGCCAGCAGACCCAGGACAGTCCAAGCTAACTATGGCTACACCTTC. Its protein is CASRPRTVQANYGYTF.

On this clone: Other DNA sequences from this sample encode an identical CDR3 as well. This chain joins TRBV12-3 or TRBV12-4 and TRBJ1-5; unclear D gene. The CDR3 contains 13 residues. V lost 3 bases and J 4 bases, leaving 7 bases between the germline ends. The CDR3 is CASSFGGNQPQHF. The DNA of the CDR3 is TGTGCCAGCAGTTTTGGAGGGAATCAGCCCCAGCATTTT.

This clone has a handful of counts. The chain couples TRBV3-1 (or the pseudogene TRBV3-2) to TRBJ1-4; D uncertain. The CDR3 spans 16 residues. Between the trimmed V and J ends, which lost 1 base and 8 bases, there was a span of 17 bases. The germline V gene encodes CDR1 LGHDT and CDR2 YNNKEL (reference sequence). CDR3 loop: CASSQVKDFRGEKLFF. The CDR3 nucleotides are TGTGCCAGCAGCCAAGTTAAGGACTTTAGAGGGGAAAAACTGTTTTTT.

V is TRBV5-6 and J is TRBJ2-7; 8 bases align to TRBD1. CDR3 length: 16 amino acids. The germline V gene encodes CDR1 SGHDT and CDR2 YYEEEE. Losses at the gene ends were 2 bases for V and 4 bases for J; bases not matched to a gene: 11. CDR3 amino acids: CASSFFGSGGLYEQYF. The CDR3 nucleotides are TGTGCCAGCAGCTTCTTTGGGTCAGGGGGCTTGTACGAGCAGTACTTC.

This clone was counted once. The chain carries TRBV6-1 and TRBJ1-1, with D possibly being TRBD1 (5 bases). The CDR3 extends over 15 amino acids. Trimming cost V 2 bases and J 3 bases, with 13 bases left between them. Germline V gene lookup returns CDR1 MNHNS and CDR2 SASEGT. This CDR3 reads CASSEWTPSDTEAFF. For the CDR3, the DNA is TGTGCCAGCAGTGAATGGACACCCTCGGACACTGAAGCTTTCTTT.

The V call is TRBV3-1 (or the pseudogene TRBV3-2), the J call TRBJ2-5; D remains unclear. This CDR3 spans 14 amino acids. V was clipped by 0 bases and J by 0 bases, with 5 bases between them. Germline V gene sequence: CDR1 LGHDT, CDR2 YNNKEL (reference sequence). The CDR3 nucleotides are TGTGCCAGCAGCCAAGAAGCGAACCAAGAGACCCAGTACTTC. This codes for CASSQEANQETQYF.

This clone was found once. The chain links TRBV20-1 to TRBJ2-7, with D possibly matching TRBD1 (5 bases). The germline CDR1 and CDR2 sequences are DFQATT and SNEGSKA (reference sequence). V lost 3 bases to trimming and J lost 3 bases, with 12 bases between them. CDR3 length: 13 residues. As DNA, the CDR3 is TGCAGTGCTAGTTTAGACAGTTTCTACGAGCAGTACTTC. This translates into CSASLDSFYEQYF.

The chain recombines TRBV10-3 with TRBJ2-7; 7 positions match TRBD1. Per the germline V gene, CDR1 is ENHRY and CDR2 is SYGVKD. V was clipped by 4 bases and J by 5 bases; unmatched bases: 2. CDR3 length: 12 residues. The CDR3 is CAISADRDEQYF. CDR3 nucleotide sequence: TGTGCCATCAGTGCAGACAGGGACGAGCAGTACTTC.

The genes are TRBV28 and TRBJ1-5; TRBD1 aligns across 8 bases. The V segment lost 3 bases and the J segment 15 bases; nucleotides outside the gene matches: 4. The CDR3 extends over 11 amino acids. Per the germline V gene, CDR1 is MDHEN and CDR2 is SYDVKM. The CDR3 reads CASSLDRAWHF. In nucleotides, the CDR3 is TGTGCCAGCAGTTTGGACAGGGCCTGGCATTTT.

The chain joins TRBV30 to TRBJ1-4; D unresolved. CDR3 length: 16 amino acids. Germline CDR1 reads GTSNPN; CDR2 reads SVGIG (reference sequence). Trimming shortened V by 2 bases and J by 6 bases, and 19 bases separated the two germline ends. The CDR3 loop reads CAWSQQTEFLYEKLFF. The CDR3 DNA reads TGTGCCTGGAGTCAACAGACCGAATTCCTCTATGAAAAACTGTTTTTT.

The chain uses TRBV2 and TRBJ1-4; TRBD1 agrees at 7 bases. CDR3 size: 14 residues. Germline values: CDR1 SNHLY, CDR2 FYNNEI. V lost 6 bases to trimming and J lost 5 bases; unmatched junction nucleotides: 6. Here the CDR3 DNA reads TGTGCCAGCAGGGGCCCCAGGGGGAATGAAAAACTGTTTTTT. It translates to CASRGPRGNEKLFF.

This rearrangement joins TRBV5-1 to TRBJ2-2; a possible D gene is TRBD1 (6 bases). This CDR3 comprises 14 residues. Trimming pared 0 bases from V and 4 bases from J, leaving 7 bases between. CDR1 is SGHRS and CDR2 is YFSETQ in the germline V gene. In DNA form, the CDR3 reads TGCGCCAGCAGCTTGGAAGGGGGCACCGGGGAGCTGTTTTTT. Amino acid sequence: CASSLEGGTGELFF. Full variable domain (rest looked up from reference TRBV5-1 and TRBJ2-2): KAGVTQTPRYLIKTRGQQVTLSCSPISGHRSVSWYQQTPGQGLQFLFEYFSETQRNKGNFPGRFSGRQFSNSRSEMNVSTLELGDSALYLCASSLEGGTGELFFGEGSRLTVL.

The chain has TRBV4-3 and TRBJ2-7, with 11 bases fitting TRBD1. Looked up from germline, CDR1 is LGHNA and CDR2 is YSLEER. This CDR3 contains 15 residues. V gave up 4 bases and J gave up 4 bases; unmatched junction bases: 6. CDR3 coding DNA: TGCGCCAGCAGCCTCGGGACAGGGGGGCTTTACGAGCAGTACTTC. Translating gives CASSLGTGGLYEQYF.

V usage is TRBV5-1 and J usage is TRBJ2-5; D perhaps matches TRBD2 (7 bases). Trimming left V 4 bases short and J 5 bases short, with 15 bases between. Germline lookup yields CDR1 SGHRS and CDR2 YFSETQ. This CDR3 has 14 residues. CDR3 amino acids: CASSARRGGETQYF. The DNA for the CDR3 is TGCGCCAGCAGCGCGCGCAGGGGAGGGGAGACCCAGTACTTC. Full variable domain (outside the CDR3, taken from reference TRBV5-1 and TRBJ2-5): KAGVTQTPRYLIKTRGQQVTLSCSPISGHRSVSWYQQTPGQGLQFLFEYFSETQRNKGNFPGRFSGRQFSNSRSEMNVSTLELGDSALYLCASSARRGGETQYFGPGTRLLVL.

This clone turned up a few times. This chain uses TRBV27 with TRBJ1-5, with 7 bases matching TRBD1. The CDR3 has 13 residues. Germline CDR1 MNHEY, CDR2 SMNVEV (reference sequence). The V and J ends lost 6 bases and 6 bases, in that order; junction bases with no gene match: 5. The CDR3 region is CASSLGQPQPQHF. The DNA of the CDR3 is TGTGCCAGCAGCTTGGGACAGCCTCAGCCCCAGCATTTT.

This chain connects TRBV12-5 to TRBJ1-1, with D perhaps matching TRBD1 (6 bases). This CDR3 has 13 residues. Looked up from germline, CDR1 is LGHNT and CDR2 is FRNRAP. V was pared by 0 bases and J by 4 bases, with 6 bases between. The CDR3 nucleotides are TGTGCTAGTGGTTTGGTACAGGGCACTGAAGCTTTCTTT. It is translated as CASGLVQGTEAFF.

V and J are TRBV25-1 and TRBJ2-1, with a weak D call TRBD1 (5 bases). The CDR3 extends over 16 amino acids. The V end was cut by 0 bases, the J end by 2 bases, with 11 bases between. CDR1 is MGHDK, CDR2 SYGVNS, per germline. CDR3 region: CASSEYGQGPYNEQFF. CDR3 in DNA: TGTGCCAGCAGTGAATACGGGCAGGGTCCCTACAATGAGCAGTTCTTC.